What follows is one T cell receptor (beta chain) and its context. The primer mix had 60 Vbeta and 13 Jbeta primers. Sequenced by immunoSEQ multiplex PCR; TCRdb stores in-frame clones only, minus some. This table has about 300,000 clones, 86% appearing once. This sample stems from a study of cytomegalovirus exposure and HLA in healthy donors. V gave up 3 bases and J gave up 8 bases; unmatched junction bases: 8. There are 15 residues in the CDR3. The germline V gene has CDR1 GTSNPN and CDR2 SVGIG (reference sequence). Donors counted as nominally healthy when sampled, yet unrecorded immune exposures were likely.

This TCR was recovered from a man aged 40-55 years in good health and CMV-seropositive. V is TRBV30 and J is TRBJ1-4, with 11 bases identical to TRBD1. Specimen: PBMCs. This CDR3 reads CAWSPWGQGGEKLFF. In DNA, the CDR3 is TGTGCCTGGAGCCCCTGGGGACAGGGGGGCGAAAAACTGTTTTTT. The variable domain in full, with the rest retrieved from reference TRBV30 and TRBJ1-4, is SQTIHQWPATLVQPVGSPLSLECTVEGTSNPNLYWYRQAAGRGLQLLFYSVGIGQISSEVPQNLSASRPQDRQFILSSKKLLLSDSGFYLCAWSPWGQGGEKLFFGSGTQLSVL.